This T cell receptor (beta chain) is drawn from a study of long-term antiretroviral therapy in people with HIV. With survey level as its setting, the immunoSEQ assay was v3.0. The method was immunoSEQ multiplex PCR; TCRdb's version includes in-frame clones alone and lacks a portion of them. The table shows tens of thousands of clones, with over 75% occurring only once. The CDR3 has 15 amino acids. The germline V gene encodes CDR1 SEHNR and CDR2 FQNEAQ (reference sequence). V lost 5 bases and J 7 bases, leaving 18 bases between the germline ends. The sequencing here drew on unsorted PBMCs, taken about 5 years after starting antiretroviral therapy. The clonotype originates from a man aged 35 to 55 with HIV. The chain employs TRBV7-9 and TRBJ2-1; D may be TRBD2 (6 bases). The CDR3 spells CASSPEAGRMNEQFF. The CDR3 DNA is TGTGCCAGCAGCCCAGAGGCAGGGAGGATGAATGAGCAGTTCTTC. The full variable domain, in which reference TRBV7-9 and TRBJ2-1 provide the parts outside the CDR3, is DTGVSQNPRHKITKRGQNVTFRCDPISEHNRLYWYRQTLGQGPEFLTYFQNEAQLEKSRLLSDRFSAERPKGSFSTLEIQRTEQGDSAMYLCASSPEAGRMNEQFFGPGTRLTVL.